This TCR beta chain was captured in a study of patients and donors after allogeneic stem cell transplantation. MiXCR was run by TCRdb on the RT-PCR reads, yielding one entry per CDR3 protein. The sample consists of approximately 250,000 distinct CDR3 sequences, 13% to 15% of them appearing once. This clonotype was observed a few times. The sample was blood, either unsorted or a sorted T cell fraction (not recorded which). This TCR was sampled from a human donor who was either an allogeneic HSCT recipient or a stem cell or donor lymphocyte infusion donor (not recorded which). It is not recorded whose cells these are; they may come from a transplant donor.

CDR3 protein: CASTLENTEAFF. The CDR3 DNA sequence: TGTGCCAGCACTCTGGAGAACACTGAAGCTTTCTTT. V gene TRBV12-3 or TRBV12-4 combines with J gene TRBJ1-1; D is unclear. With 7 bases removed from V and 1 base from J, the gap between germline ends came to 7 bases. The CDR3 loop spans 12 amino acids.